What follows describes a single T cell receptor (beta chain). The antigen it recognizes is unknown. No much larger clone is present one base from it, and per-base qualities are unavailable. TCRbeta CDR3 regions were amplified from genomic DNA by means of the immunoSEQ Assay, a bias-controlled multiplex PCR. As for how the authors treated the data: Nucleated cell counts per sample were estimated from amplification of reference gene primers within the assay. To quantify the absolute abundance of each unique TCRbeta CDR3 rearrangement, sequence reads were collapsed and filtered. For each sample, productive Simpson clonality was calculated as the square root of Simpson's diversity index over productive rearrangements. TCRdb stores this immuneACCESS table with in-frame sequences only. Part of the clones is absent; in the studies checked, under half of the shortfall reflects unresolved V genes, and no reason is known for the rest. That table gives V, J and clone size, and the DNA gave D and trimming. Present in this sample are 80,000 to 100,000 clones, 74% of which were seen just once. The leading ten clones occupy 3.9% of the sample.

The germline V gene encodes CDR1 SEHNR and CDR2 FQNEAQ (reference sequence). Reading from cysteine to phenylalanine, the CDR3 counts 14 amino acids. Here the CDR3 DNA is all that survives: 42 bases in frame from base 1. The data belong to a study of blood T cell repertoires in COVID-19 (TCRdb year 2020). Concerning the study at large: Samples from collaborators originated in the United States, Italy and Spain and spanned both the acute and convalescent phases of COVID-19. HLA class I and class II types, where available, came from metadata supplied by the sample provider rather than from assay-based typing. Subjects who had been exposed to COVID-19, were actively infected with it, or had recovered from it provided the deeply sampled blood TCRbeta repertoires that made up the dataset. Nearly every sample came with metadata listing a de-identified subject ID, COVID-19 status, age in years and sex. The prospective study material was composed of cDNA or gDNA derived from T cells, B-cell-depleted T cells, or PBMCs. The samples were drawn from two sources: the first 160 participants of the ongoing ImmuneRACE study, and 1,000 to 1,500 subjects contributed by 6 global collaborators. A freely available public database, intended as a resource for researchers studying the immune response to SARS-CoV-2, is where the repertoires were released.

At one collaborating source in Seattle, patients were enrolled during active infection and were followed longitudinally through the course of disease. Whole blood was collected in K2EDTA tubes by collaborating institutions according to the institutions' own protocols. For TCRbeta analysis, collaborators shipped samples as frozen whole blood, isolated PBMCs, or DNA extracted from either of those sample types. The research as a whole found: The amount of clinical and demographic metadata varied by source and participant and was provided uncurated.

The sequence links TRBV7-9 to TRBJ2-3; 11 middle bases align to TRBD2. This receptor was obtained from a man between 65 and 80 years old with COVID-19, enrolled during active disease. Material for sequencing was peripheral blood. Read as DNA, the sequence is TGTGCGTTACCTACTAGCGGGAGTCTAGATACGCAGTATTTT. The resulting protein is CALPTSGSLDTQYF. Reference TRBV7-9 and TRBJ2-3 genes cover what lies past the CDR3, so the full variable domain is DTGVSQNPRHKITKRGQNVTFRCDPISEHNRLYWYRQTLGQGPEFLTYFQNEAQLEKSRLLSDRFSAERPKGSFSTLEIQRTEQGDSAMYLCALPTSGSLDTQYFGPGTRLTVL.